The rows below give T cell receptor beta chains drawn from one sample of a study of post-analysis software for immune sequencing data. TCRdb recomputed calls from the PCR reads with MiXCR, one row per CDR3 protein. The repertoire has around 440,000 distinct CDR3 sequences, roughly 45% of them found once; the top ten carry 12%. The specimen sequenced was blood. Receptor source: a girl aged 5-17 years with multiple sclerosis. The CDR3 runs from the conserved cysteine through the conserved F or W. The order of the fields is CDR3 length, D gene, V gene, J gene, clone size, CDR3 protein, CDR3 DNA. A D gene is named only where the DNA matches it firmly. Size tells how often a clone was seen (once, few, many) or the class of an expanded clone, and some rows leave it out.

CDR3 length: 15
D gene: TRBD2
V gene: TRBV5-1
J gene: TRBJ2-3
clone size: .
CDR3 protein: CASSVGLAGTDTQYF
CDR3 DNA: TGCGCCAGCAGCGTCGGACTAGCGGGCACAGATACGCAGTATTTT

CDR3 length: 16
D gene: .
V gene: TRBV24-1
J gene: TRBJ1-2
clone size: .
CDR3 protein: CATSDHTGAANYGYTF
CDR3 DNA: TGTGCCACCAGTGATCACACCGGGGCCGCTAACTATGGCTACACCTTC

CDR3 length: 15
D gene: .
V gene: TRBV28
J gene: TRBJ2-7
clone size: few
CDR3 protein: CASSLLKGGSYEQYF
CDR3 DNA: TGTGCCAGCAGCTTACTAAAAGGGGGCTCCTACGAGCAGTACTTC

CDR3 length: 13
D gene: .
V gene: TRBV6-6
J gene: TRBJ1-1
clone size: .
CDR3 protein: CASSSLDNTEAFF
CDR3 DNA: TGTGCCAGCAGTTCCCTAGATAACACTGAAGCTTTCTTT

CDR3 length: 13
D gene: .
V gene: TRBV7-3
J gene: TRBJ1-1
clone size: few
CDR3 protein: CASSLPRANEAFF
CDR3 DNA: TGTGCCAGCAGCTTACCCCGGGCCAACGAAGCTTTCTTT

CDR3 length: 12
D gene: .
V gene: TRBV6-2/TRBV6-3
J gene: TRBJ1-2
clone size: few
CDR3 protein: CASSDPGHEGTF
CDR3 DNA: TGTGCCAGCAGTGATCCGGGACATGAAGGCACCTTC

CDR3 length: 15
D gene: .
V gene: TRBV7-8
J gene: TRBJ2-5
clone size: few
CDR3 protein: CASSRPARQAETQYF
CDR3 DNA: TGTGCCAGCAGCCGACCCGCCCGACAGGCAGAGACCCAGTACTTC

CDR3 length: 17
D gene: .
V gene: TRBV7-2
J gene: TRBJ2-7
clone size: .
CDR3 protein: CASSLATTETGSYEQYF
CDR3 DNA: TGTGCCAGCAGCTTAGCTACCACAGAGACAGGCTCCTACGAGCAGTACTTC

CDR3 length: 14
D gene: TRBD2
V gene: TRBV5-1
J gene: TRBJ2-7
clone size: .
CDR3 protein: CATKGLAGDYEQYF
CDR3 DNA: TGCGCCACCAAAGGACTAGCGGGAGACTACGAGCAGTACTTC

CDR3 length: 15
D gene: TRBD1
V gene: TRBV5-1
J gene: TRBJ2-7
clone size: few
CDR3 protein: CASSLGQGVDYEQYF
CDR3 DNA: TGCGCCAGCAGCTTAGGACAGGGGGTGGACTACGAGCAGTACTTC

CDR3 length: 12
D gene: .
V gene: TRBV7-2
J gene: TRBJ1-2
clone size: few
CDR3 protein: CASSLVGRGYTF
CDR3 DNA: TGTGCCAGCAGCTTAGTCGGGAGAGGCTACACCTTC

CDR3 length: 12
D gene: TRBD2
V gene: TRBV20-1
J gene: TRBJ2-7
clone size: .
CDR3 protein: CSSPASGYEQYF
CDR3 DNA: TGCAGCTCGCCGGCTAGCGGATACGAGCAGTACTTC

CDR3 length: 14
D gene: .
V gene: TRBV5-1
J gene: TRBJ1-4
clone size: .
CDR3 protein: CASSQLGAGEKLFF
CDR3 DNA: TGCGCCAGCAGCCAACTGGGGGCTGGGGAAAAACTGTTTTTT

CDR3 length: 16
D gene: .
V gene: TRBV27
J gene: TRBJ2-7
clone size: .
CDR3 protein: CASSLYGGLIAYEQYF
CDR3 DNA: TGTGCCAGCAGTTTATACGGGGGCCTCATTGCCTACGAGCAGTACTTC

CDR3 length: 16
D gene: .
V gene: TRBV4-1
J gene: TRBJ1-1
clone size: .
CDR3 protein: CASSQESGLGNTEAFF
CDR3 DNA: TGCGCCAGCAGCCAAGAAAGCGGGCTAGGGAACACTGAAGCTTTCTTT

CDR3 length: 12
D gene: .
V gene: TRBV29-1
J gene: TRBJ1-1
clone size: once
CDR3 protein: CSALQGNTEAFF
CDR3 DNA: TGCAGCGCACTACAGGGGAACACTGAAGCTTTCTTT

CDR3 length: 14
D gene: .
V gene: TRBV20-1
J gene: TRBJ1-5
clone size: .
CDR3 protein: CSASRDFGNQPQHF
CDR3 DNA: TGCAGTGCTAGTAGGGATTTCGGCAATCAGCCCCAGCATTTT

CDR3 length: 12
D gene: .
V gene: TRBV12-3/TRBV12-4
J gene: TRBJ1-2
clone size: few
CDR3 protein: CASSFLGNGYTF
CDR3 DNA: TGTGCCAGCAGTTTTCTCGGCAATGGCTACACCTTC

CDR3 length: 16
D gene: TRBD2
V gene: TRBV29-1
J gene: TRBJ2-1
clone size: .
CDR3 protein: CSVDVGGRARNNEQFF
CDR3 DNA: TGCAGCGTTGACGTGGGCGGGAGGGCACGTAACAATGAGCAGTTCTTC

CDR3 length: 17
D gene: TRBD2
V gene: TRBV12-3/TRBV12-4
J gene: TRBJ2-1
clone size: .
CDR3 protein: CASSPSGGRLSYNEQFF
CDR3 DNA: TGTGCCAGCAGTCCCAGTGGCGGGAGGCTATCCTACAATGAGCAGTTCTTC

CDR3 length: 14
D gene: TRBD2
V gene: TRBV28
J gene: TRBJ2-3
clone size: .
CDR3 protein: CASSLREGVDTQYF
CDR3 DNA: TGTGCCAGCAGTTTGCGGGAGGGAGTAGATACGCAGTATTTT

CDR3 length: 16
D gene: TRBD2
V gene: TRBV20-1
J gene: TRBJ2-7
clone size: .
CDR3 protein: CSARVPGLAFYNEQYF
CDR3 DNA: TGCAGTGCTAGAGTACCGGGACTAGCGTTCTACAATGAGCAGTACTTC

CDR3 length: 16
D gene: TRBD2
V gene: TRBV4-1
J gene: TRBJ2-7
clone size: few
CDR3 protein: CASSQESPGLAGEQYF
CDR3 DNA: TGCGCCAGCAGCCAAGAAAGCCCGGGACTAGCGGGCGAGCAGTACTTC

CDR3 length: 15
D gene: .
V gene: TRBV14
J gene: TRBJ2-1
clone size: few
CDR3 protein: CASRLQSGPYNEQFF
CDR3 DNA: TGTGCCAGCAGGCTACAGAGCGGCCCCTACAATGAGCAGTTCTTC

CDR3 length: 16
D gene: .
V gene: TRBV6-5
J gene: TRBJ2-1
clone size: few
CDR3 protein: CASSYSKGLGYNEQFF
CDR3 DNA: TGTGCCAGCAGTTACTCGAAGGGACTTGGGTACAATGAGCAGTTCTTC

CDR3 length: 15
D gene: TRBD2
V gene: TRBV6-4
J gene: TRBJ2-3
clone size: few
CDR3 protein: CASSDLAGARDTQYF
CDR3 DNA: TGTGCCAGCAGTGACTTAGCGGGAGCGCGTGATACGCAGTATTTT

CDR3 length: 13
D gene: .
V gene: TRBV7-2
J gene: TRBJ2-5
clone size: many
CDR3 protein: CASSLEQGETQYF
CDR3 DNA: TGTGCCAGCAGCTTAGAGCAGGGAGAGACCCAGTACTTC

CDR3 length: 16
D gene: .
V gene: TRBV5-1
J gene: TRBJ2-3
clone size: .
CDR3 protein: CASSLTRDGGGDTQYF
CDR3 DNA: TGCGCCAGCAGCCTGACCCGGGACGGCGGTGGGGATACGCAGTATTTT

CDR3 length: 15
D gene: .
V gene: TRBV27
J gene: TRBJ1-4
clone size: .
CDR3 protein: CASSLRVYNGEKLFF
CDR3 DNA: TGTGCCAGCAGTTTACGTGTCTATAACGGTGAAAAACTGTTTTTT

CDR3 length: 17
D gene: TRBD2
V gene: TRBV7-2
J gene: TRBJ2-3
clone size: .
CDR3 protein: CDSSPQLAGDRPDTQYF
CDR3 DNA: TGCGACAGCAGCCCTCAACTAGCGGGAGATCGTCCAGATACGCAGTATTTT

CDR3 length: 17
D gene: .
V gene: TRBV4-1
J gene: TRBJ1-5
clone size: once
CDR3 protein: CASSQDDGGYSNQPQHF
CDR3 DNA: TGCGCCAGCAGCCAAGATGATGGCGGGTATAGCAATCAGCCCCAGCATTTT

CDR3 length: 15
D gene: TRBD2
V gene: TRBV7-9
J gene: TRBJ2-3
clone size: .
CDR3 protein: CASTSGSLTRSTQYF
CDR3 DNA: TGTGCCAGTACTAGCGGCTCACTTACCCGTTCTACGCAGTATTTT

CDR3 length: 12
D gene: .
V gene: TRBV29-1
J gene: TRBJ2-2
clone size: .
CDR3 protein: CSVAPGERELFF
CDR3 DNA: TGCAGCGTTGCTCCGGGCGAGAGGGAGCTGTTTTTT

CDR3 length: 13
D gene: TRBD1
V gene: TRBV2
J gene: TRBJ2-7
clone size: few
CDR3 protein: CASRWTGNYEQYF
CDR3 DNA: TGTGCCAGCAGATGGACAGGGAACTACGAGCAGTACTTC

CDR3 length: 15
D gene: TRBD1
V gene: TRBV11-2
J gene: TRBJ2-5
clone size: .
CDR3 protein: CASSSHATGGETQYF
CDR3 DNA: TGTGCCAGCAGCTCCCACGCGACAGGGGGAGAGACCCAGTACTTC

CDR3 length: 16
D gene: .
V gene: TRBV15
J gene: TRBJ1-5
clone size: .
CDR3 protein: CATSRGGAARDQPQHF
CDR3 DNA: TGTGCCACCAGCAGAGGGGGGGCGGCACGGGATCAGCCCCAGCATTTT

CDR3 length: 18
D gene: TRBD1
V gene: TRBV10-3
J gene: TRBJ1-2
clone size: .
CDR3 protein: CAISTNPGQGFRYYGYTF
CDR3 DNA: TGTGCCATCAGTACGAATCCGGGACAGGGTTTTCGGTACTATGGCTACACCTTC

CDR3 length: 13
D gene: .
V gene: TRBV20-1
J gene: TRBJ2-1
clone size: .
CDR3 protein: CSATESSYNEQFF
CDR3 DNA: TGCAGTGCTACGGAGAGCTCCTACAATGAGCAGTTCTTC

CDR3 length: 15
D gene: .
V gene: TRBV5-1
J gene: TRBJ2-1
clone size: once
CDR3 protein: CASSPSPSSYNEQFF
CDR3 DNA: TGCGCCAGCAGCCCCTCCCCGAGCTCCTACAATGAGCAGTTCTTC

CDR3 length: 14
D gene: TRBD2
V gene: TRBV5-1
J gene: TRBJ2-3
clone size: .
CDR3 protein: CASRSGGATDTQYF
CDR3 DNA: TGCGCCAGCAGATCGGGAGGAGCCACAGATACGCAGTATTTT

CDR3 length: 16
D gene: .
V gene: TRBV29-1
J gene: TRBJ2-1
clone size: few
CDR3 protein: CSVEDPQGPECNEQFF
CDR3 DNA: TGCAGCGTTGAAGATCCCCAGGGCCCCGAGTGCAATGAGCAGTTCTTC

CDR3 length: 15
D gene: TRBD2
V gene: TRBV12-3/TRBV12-4
J gene: TRBJ2-1
clone size: .
CDR3 protein: CASRILAGGRNEQFF
CDR3 DNA: TGTGCCAGCAGAATACTAGCGGGAGGGCGCAATGAGCAGTTCTTC

CDR3 length: 16
D gene: TRBD2
V gene: TRBV7-8
J gene: TRBJ2-1
clone size: .
CDR3 protein: CASSLRAGEGSNEQFF
CDR3 DNA: TGTGCCAGCAGCTTACGAGCGGGAGAGGGCTCCAATGAGCAGTTCTTC

CDR3 length: 14
D gene: .
V gene: TRBV6-6
J gene: TRBJ2-7
clone size: .
CDR3 protein: CASSLPGPSYEQYF
CDR3 DNA: TGTGCCAGCAGTCTCCCAGGTCCATCCTACGAGCAGTACTTC

CDR3 length: 15
D gene: .
V gene: TRBV27
J gene: TRBJ2-3
clone size: few
CDR3 protein: CASTEGLGFTDTQYF
CDR3 DNA: TGTGCCAGCACCGAGGGACTGGGATTCACAGATACGCAGTATTTT

CDR3 length: 15
D gene: TRBD2
V gene: TRBV28
J gene: TRBJ2-4
clone size: .
CDR3 protein: CACSKTSGVDREQYF
CDR3 DNA: TGTGCCTGCAGCAAAACTAGCGGGGTCGATCGGGAGCAGTACTTC

CDR3 length: 14
D gene: TRBD1
V gene: TRBV6-6
J gene: TRBJ1-6
clone size: .
CDR3 protein: CASRPGQEASPLHF
CDR3 DNA: TGTGCCAGCAGGCCGGGACAGGAGGCTTCACCCCTCCACTTT

CDR3 length: 14
D gene: TRBD2
V gene: TRBV29-1
J gene: TRBJ2-1
clone size: few
CDR3 protein: CSVLLAGGVGEQFF
CDR3 DNA: TGCAGCGTCCTCCTAGCGGGAGGTGTGGGTGAGCAGTTCTTC